Below, 25 T cell receptor beta chains from the same sample are listed, as sequenced in a study of radiation and T cells in renal cell carcinoma. Described time point: baseline pretreatment blood. Stated treatment: 15 Gy SBRT to primary tumor, nephrectomy 4 weeks later. The repertoire was sequenced with immunoSEQ multiplex PCR; TCRdb's copy has only in-frame clones and lacks some. Of 130,000 to 150,000 clones detected, nearly 90% appear once; the ten largest clones hold approximately 12%. The material sequenced was blood, taken from a patient whose treatment included radiotherapy and nephrectomy. The receptor set was obtained from a woman in her forties or fifties with renal cell carcinoma.

The chain recombines TRBV29-1 with TRBJ1-1; a possible D gene is TRBD1 (5 bases). Between the trimmed V and J ends, which lost 2 bases and 0 bases, there was a span of 13 bases. Per the germline V gene, CDR1 is SQVTM and CDR2 is ANQGSEA. The CDR3 has 15 residues. The CDR3 is CSVETQGTMNTEAFF. The CDR3 coding sequence is TGCAGCGTTGAAACCCAGGGAACAATGAACACTGAAGCTTTCTTT.

The rearrangement joins TRBV27 to TRBJ1-6; 12 nucleotides match TRBD1. The CDR3 is 19 amino acids. Germline assignment: CDR1 MNHEY and CDR2 SMNVEV (reference sequence). The J segment lost 9 bases and the V segment lost 0 bases, leaving 12 bases of the junction unmatched. CDR3 sequence: CASSLSWSLRDRGRSPLHF. Written as DNA, the CDR3 is TGTGCCAGCAGTTTATCTTGGAGCCTACGGGACAGGGGGCGTTCACCCCTCCACTTT.

The chain combines TRBV6-6 with TRBJ1-5, with a tentative D call TRBD1 (6 bases). CDR3 length: 14 residues. Looked up from germline, CDR1 is MNHNY and CDR2 is SVGAGI (reference sequence). Deletions cut 0 bases from V and 4 bases from J, with 7 bases between. The CDR3 nucleotides are TGTGCCAGCAGTTACTCAGGGGGGAATCAGCCCCAGCATTTT. This codes for CASSYSGGNQPQHF.

The chain is built from TRBV5-6 and TRBJ2-3; weak D call: TRBD1 (5 bases). This CDR3 has 15 amino acids. Per germline, CDR1 SGHDT and CDR2 YYEEEE. With 2 bases removed from V and 2 bases from J, the gap between germline ends came to 12 bases. This chain's CDR3 is CASSFRGTSTDTQYF. The CDR3 DNA reads TGTGCCAGCAGCTTTAGGGGCACTTCCACAGATACGCAGTATTTT.

This clone showed up just once. This sequence joins TRBV14 and TRBJ2-1; 8 bases are a match to TRBD2. The CDR3 loop spans 16 amino acids. The J segment lost 4 bases and the V segment lost 2 bases, leaving 7 bases of the junction unmatched. The germline gives CDR1 SGHDN, CDR2 FVKESK. This CDR3 is CASSQPLAAGYNEQFF. DNA for the CDR3: TGTGCCAGCAGCCAACCACTAGCGGCCGGGTACAATGAGCAGTTCTTC.

A single count supports this clone. This rearrangement joins TRBV6-1 to TRBJ1-5; D perhaps matches TRBD1 (5 bases). CDR1 and CDR2 (germline): MNHNS, SASEGT. CDR3 size: 15 residues. Between the trimmed V and J ends, which lost 0 bases and 4 bases, there was a span of 10 bases. For the CDR3, the DNA is TGTGCCAGCAGTGAAGCAGGGGTGAAAAATCAGCCCCAGCATTTT. Protein sequence: CASSEAGVKNQPQHF.

The chain combines TRBV7-2 with TRBJ1-6; D is unresolved. The CDR3 extends over 15 amino acids. Germline V gives CDR1 SGHTA, CDR2 FQGNSA. V was clipped by 2 bases and J by 6 bases, with 11 bases between them. CDR3 protein: CASSLLPGVNSPLHF. Written as DNA, the CDR3 is TGTGCCAGCAGCTTACTTCCGGGCGTTAATTCACCCCTCCACTTT.

This chain connects TRBV5-4 to TRBJ2-5; D is unresolved. The germline CDR1 and CDR2 sequences are SGHNT and YYREEE (reference sequence). There are 13 residues in the CDR3. Trimming left V 4 bases short and J 5 bases short, with 12 bases between. CDR3: CASSPRSEETQYF. The CDR3 region has the DNA TGTGCCAGCAGCCCCCGGTCAGAGGAGACCCAGTACTTC.

V gene TRBV7-9 combines with J gene TRBJ1-2; D gene unclear. The CDR3 runs 13 residues. V was cut by 8 bases and J by 3 bases, with 13 bases left in between. CDR1 is SEHNR and CDR2 is FQNEAQ in the germline V gene (reference sequence). The CDR3 spells CASQRASDYGYTF. CDR3 sequence (DNA): TGTGCCAGCCAAAGAGCTTCGGACTATGGCTACACCTTC.

The V call is TRBV29-1, the J call TRBJ2-1, with D possibly TRBD2 on 6 matching bases. The CDR3 is 13 amino acids. Germline loops: CDR1 SQVTM, CDR2 ANQGSEA. V shed 3 bases and J shed 12 bases, with 18 bases lying between them. The CDR3 is CSVDDSTDGGQFF. Here the CDR3 DNA reads TGCAGCGTTGACGACAGCACCGACGGGGGGCAGTTCTTC.

This clone occurred a few times. The chain combines TRBV5-4 with TRBJ1-2; no reliable D call. The V gene's germline CDR1 is SGHNT and CDR2 YYREEE (reference sequence). This CDR3 spans 15 amino acids. The germline V and J ends were trimmed by 7 bases and 0 bases, with 16 bases remaining between them. The CDR3 here is CASRGEVMSNYGYTF. The DNA for the CDR3 is TGTGCCAGCCGCGGGGAAGTGATGTCTAACTATGGCTACACCTTC.

This clone was seen more than once but under ten times. This rearrangement joins TRBV7-8 to TRBJ1-5; D is possibly TRBD1 (5 bases). The V end was cut by 0 bases, the J end by 6 bases, with 9 bases between. In germline, CDR1 is SGHVS, CDR2 FQNEAQ. This CDR3 comprises 14 residues. CDR3 bases: TGTGCCAGCAGCTTAGCGCTGGGGGGTCAGCCCCAGCATTTT. Translated, it gives CASSLALGGQPQHF.

J is TRBJ1-6 and V is TRBV4-2, with 7 bases fitting TRBD1. The germline V gene encodes CDR1 LGHNA and CDR2 YNFKEQ. Trimming at V came to 0 bases and at J to 6 bases, leaving 2 bases not matched to a gene. The CDR3 has 15 amino acids. The CDR3 nucleotides are TGTGCCAGCAGCCAAGATGACAGGGCTAATTCACCCCTCCACTTT. Translating it yields CASSQDDRANSPLHF.

The gene calls are TRBV5-1 and TRBJ1-1; possibly TRBD1 for D (5 bases). Germline assignment: CDR1 SGHRS and CDR2 YFSETQ. The CDR3 loop spans 15 amino acids. Trimming took off 0 bases at V and 3 bases at J, with 12 bases between the two ends. CDR3 in amino acids: CASSLAVGRDTEAFF. CDR3 sequence (DNA): TGCGCCAGCAGCTTGGCTGTGGGGCGGGACACTGAAGCTTTCTTT.

The rearrangement links TRBV9 to TRBJ1-2, with D tentatively TRBD1 (6 bases). Per the germline V gene, CDR1 is SGDLS and CDR2 is YYNGEE. The CDR3 runs to 14 residues. The ends were cut back, 0 bases at V and 8 bases at J, with 14 bases in the middle. The CDR3 loop is CASSVDSAGDGYTF. Written as DNA, the CDR3 is TGTGCCAGCAGCGTAGATTCGGCAGGGGACGGCTACACCTTC.

The genes are TRBV5-1 and TRBJ2-5; D ambiguous. The germline gives CDR1 SGHRS, CDR2 YFSETQ. The CDR3 spans 14 residues. The V end lost 0 bases, the J end lost 2 bases, and 8 bases lay between the germline ends. This chain's CDR3 is CASSLVLEQETQYF. CDR3 in DNA: TGCGCCAGCAGCTTGGTTCTGGAGCAAGAGACCCAGTACTTC.

Details on this clone: Mismatch with germline at one junction end may stem from a read error. The chain employs TRBV5-4 and TRBJ1-4; D possibly corresponds to TRBD1 (5 bases). CDR1 and CDR2 from the germline V gene are SGHNT and YYREEE (reference sequence). The CDR3 loop spans 15 amino acids. In nucleotides, the CDR3 is TGTGCCGGCAGCACAATCGACAGCCTCGGTGAAAAACTGTTTTTT. Amino acids: CAGSTIDSLGEKLFF.

The chain carries TRBV30 and TRBJ1-1; weak D call: TRBD1 (5 bases). V was pared by 5 bases and J by 0 bases, with 16 bases between. The CDR3 has 15 residues. In germline, CDR1 is GTSNPN, CDR2 SVGIG (reference sequence). CDR3 sequence reads: CAWEKMGGMNTEAFF. DNA for the CDR3: TGTGCCTGGGAAAAGATGGGGGGTATGAACACTGAAGCTTTCTTT.

The rearrangement joins TRBV2 to TRBJ2-5; TRBD2 aligns across 11 bases. With 4 bases clipped from V and 5 bases from J, the junction kept 6 bases outside the gene matches. Germline CDR1 reads SNHLY; CDR2 reads FYNNEI. CDR3 length: 15 residues. CDR3 region: CASSGSGGASETQYF. In DNA, the CDR3 is TGTGCCAGCAGTGGTAGCGGGGGGGCGAGTGAGACCCAGTACTTC.

This clone was counted a few times. This chain joins TRBV2 and TRBJ1-2; tentative D call: TRBD1 (6 bases). This CDR3 region has 16 residues. CDR1 and CDR2 (germline): SNHLY, FYNNEI. Trimming shortened V by 4 bases and J by 0 bases, and 15 bases separated the two germline ends. CDR3 coding DNA: TGTGCCAGCAGTGCGGGCAGGGGACACGCTAACTATGGCTACACCTTC. Translation: CASSAGRGHANYGYTF.

J is TRBJ1-2 and V is TRBV6-1, with 8 bases that match TRBD1. The V and J ends lost 2 bases and 5 bases, in that order; junction bases with no gene match: 13. The CDR3 contains 17 residues. Per the germline V gene, CDR1 is MNHNS and CDR2 is SASEGT. Written as DNA, the CDR3 is TGTGCCAGCAGTGAAAAGTTGATTGGGACAGGCCTATATGGCTACACCTTC. It is translated as CASSEKLIGTGLYGYTF.

This sequence joins TRBV7-2 and TRBJ1-5; 8 bases align to TRBD1. CDR3 length: 16 residues. Germline V gene lookup returns CDR1 SGHTA and CDR2 FQGNSA. The V and J ends lost 4 bases and 5 bases, in that order; junction bases with no gene match: 10. The CDR3 DNA follows: TGTGCCAGCAGCTCATTTGGACAGGGTCGACATCAGCCCCAGCATTTT. Translation: CASSSFGQGRHQPQHF.

V is TRBV4-1 and J is TRBJ2-3, with 9 bases that match TRBD2. Germline V lookup: CDR1 MGHRA, CDR2 YSYEKL. The V and J ends lost 7 bases and 2 bases, in that order; junction bases with no gene match: 7. The CDR3 is 15 amino acids. In DNA form, the CDR3 reads TGCGCCAGCACGAGACTAGCGGCTTTCACAGATACGCAGTATTTT. It is translated as CASTRLAAFTDTQYF.

The chain is built from TRBV2 and TRBJ2-5; possibly TRBD1 for D (6 bases). Trimming pared 6 bases from V and 1 base from J, leaving 12 bases between. CDR3 size: 14 residues. Germline V gives CDR1 SNHLY, CDR2 FYNNEI. CDR3 DNA: TGTGCCAGCAGGTACGGACAGACCCAAGAGACCCAGTACTTC. Its protein product is CASRYGQTQETQYF.

This clone was observed a single time. This chain joins TRBV4-2 and TRBJ2-2; D is unresolved. V lost 0 bases and J 2 bases, leaving 10 bases between the germline ends. Per the germline V gene, CDR1 is LGHNA and CDR2 is YNFKEQ. The CDR3 consists of 16 residues. DNA for the CDR3: TGTGCCAGCAGCCAAGATAAAGGGATTAACACCGGGGAGCTGTTTTTT. Its protein product is CASSQDKGINTGELFF.